This record looks at one T cell receptor beta chain sequence and its context. Antigen specificity is unknown. One entry per CDR3 protein, without DNA, is what TCRdb gives after re-calling the 5' RACE reads. The sample table includes a few hundred thousand distinct CDR3 sequences. Germline V gives CDR1 MGHRA, CDR2 YSYEKL. CDR3 length: 15 residues. The data are from a study of T cells expressing NK-cell markers. Whole-study context: Seven donors tested HCMV-seropositive and one tested seronegative among the eight sequenced. Regarding the study as a whole: Of the CD8+ T cell pool in about six donors, roughly 1.0-7.5% was accounted for by dominant NKG2C+ clonotypes.

The V call is TRBV4-1, the J call TRBJ2-3; the TRBD1 assignment by TCRdb is unverifiable without DNA. Sample: blood T cells: a sorted CD56 or NKG2C T cell subset, CD4+ or CD8+ T cells, or bulk PBMC T cells (not recorded which). This clonotype was sampled from a man aged 18-69 years in good health. The CDR3 loop reads CASSQDLRSGGTQYF.